This T cell receptor beta chain came from a study of blood T cell repertoires in COVID-19. CDR3 length equals 16 residues. Germline CDR1 SEHNR, CDR2 FQNEAQ (reference sequence). J was trimmed by 2 bases and V by 4 bases; bases with no gene match: 7. Using immunoSEQ multiplex PCR, the repertoire was profiled, and TCRdb retains in-frame clones only, with some absent. Of about 240,000 clones in the sample, roughly 86% were seen once. Sequenced sample: peripheral blood. J is TRBJ1-5 and V is TRBV7-9; 8 bases align to TRBD1. The clonotype originates from a woman in her twenties or thirties who had recovered from COVID-19. The CDR3 loop is CASSSFGQGGNQPQHF. The CDR3 coding sequence is TGTGCCAGCAGCTCCTTTGGACAGGGAGGCAATCAGCCCCAGCATTTT. Based on the CDR3 plus reference TRBV7-9 and TRBJ1-5, the full variable domain is DTGVSQNPRHKITKRGQNVTFRCDPISEHNRLYWYRQTLGQGPEFLTYFQNEAQLEKSRLLSDRFSAERPKGSFSTLEIQRTEQGDSAMYLCASSSFGQGGNQPQHFGDGTRLSIL.